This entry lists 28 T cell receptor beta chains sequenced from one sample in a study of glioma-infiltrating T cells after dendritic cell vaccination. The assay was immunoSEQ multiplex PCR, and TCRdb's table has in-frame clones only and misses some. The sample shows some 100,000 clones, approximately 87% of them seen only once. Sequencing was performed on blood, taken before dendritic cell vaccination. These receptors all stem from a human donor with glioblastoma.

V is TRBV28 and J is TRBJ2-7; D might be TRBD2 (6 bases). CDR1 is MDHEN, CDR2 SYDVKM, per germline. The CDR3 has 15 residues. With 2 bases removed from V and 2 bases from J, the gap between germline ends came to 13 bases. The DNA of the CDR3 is TGTGCCAGCAGTTTAATGTGGCTAGCGCCCTACGAGCAGTACTTC. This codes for CASSLMWLAPYEQYF. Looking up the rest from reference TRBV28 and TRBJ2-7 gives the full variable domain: DVKVTQSSRYLVKRTGEKVFLECVQDMDHENMFWYRQDPGLGLRLIYFSYDVKMKEKGDIPEGYSVSREKKERFSLILESASTNQTSMYLCASSLMWLAPYEQYFGPGTRLTVT.

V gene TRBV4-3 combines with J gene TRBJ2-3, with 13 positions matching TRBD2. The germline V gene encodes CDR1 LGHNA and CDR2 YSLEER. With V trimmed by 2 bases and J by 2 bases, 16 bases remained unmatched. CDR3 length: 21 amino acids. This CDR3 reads CASSQRKKGKGLAGFTDTQYF. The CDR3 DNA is TGCGCCAGCAGCCAAAGGAAAAAGGGCAAGGGACTAGCGGGATTCACAGATACGCAGTATTTT.

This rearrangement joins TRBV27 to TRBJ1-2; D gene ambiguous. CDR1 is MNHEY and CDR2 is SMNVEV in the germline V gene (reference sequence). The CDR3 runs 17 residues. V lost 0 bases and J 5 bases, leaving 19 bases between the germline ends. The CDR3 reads CASSLSLADGSSYGYTF. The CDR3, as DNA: TGTGCCAGCAGTTTATCGTTAGCTGACGGGTCCTCTTATGGCTACACCTTC.

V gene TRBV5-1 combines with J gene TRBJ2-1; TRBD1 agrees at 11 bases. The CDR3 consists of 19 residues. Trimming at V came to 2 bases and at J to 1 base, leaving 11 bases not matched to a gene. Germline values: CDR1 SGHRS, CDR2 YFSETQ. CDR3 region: CASSLRDRGSYGSYNEQFF. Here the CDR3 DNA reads TGCGCCAGCAGCTTACGGGACAGGGGGAGTTACGGATCCTACAATGAGCAGTTCTTC.

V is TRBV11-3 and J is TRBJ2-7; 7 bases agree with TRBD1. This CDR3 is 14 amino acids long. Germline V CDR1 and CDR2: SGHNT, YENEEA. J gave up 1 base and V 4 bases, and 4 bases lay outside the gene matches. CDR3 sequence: CASSSPGQSYEQYF. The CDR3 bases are TGTGCCAGCAGCTCTCCGGGACAGTCCTACGAGCAGTACTTC.

This CDR3 reads CASSRQVPGTGELFF. The CDR3 bases are TGTGCCAGCTCACGACAGGTCCCGGGCACCGGGGAGCTGTTTTTT. V is TRBV18 and J is TRBJ2-2; tentative D call: TRBD1 (6 bases). The CDR3 is made up of 15 amino acids. Deletions cut 4 bases from V and 4 bases from J, with 13 bases between. CDR1 KGHSH and CDR2 LQKENI come from the germline V gene.

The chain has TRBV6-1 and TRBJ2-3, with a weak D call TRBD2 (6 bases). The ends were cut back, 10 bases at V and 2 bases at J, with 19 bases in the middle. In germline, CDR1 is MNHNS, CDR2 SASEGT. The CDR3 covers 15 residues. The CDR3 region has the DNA TGTGCCACCCGACGGACTACCCCTTCCACAGATACGCAGTATTTT. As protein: CATRRTTPSTDTQYF.

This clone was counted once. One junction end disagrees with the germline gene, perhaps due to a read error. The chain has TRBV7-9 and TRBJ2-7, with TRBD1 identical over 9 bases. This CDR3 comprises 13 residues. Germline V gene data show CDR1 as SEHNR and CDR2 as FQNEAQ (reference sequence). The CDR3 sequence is CASSRPPGTGSSF. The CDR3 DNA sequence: TGTGCCAGCAGTCGCCCCCCCGGGACAGGGAGTTCCTTC.

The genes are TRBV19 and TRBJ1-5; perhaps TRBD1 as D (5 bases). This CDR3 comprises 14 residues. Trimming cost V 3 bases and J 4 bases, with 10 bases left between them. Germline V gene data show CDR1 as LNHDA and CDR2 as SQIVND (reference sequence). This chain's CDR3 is CASSIGSGNQPQHF. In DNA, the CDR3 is TGTGCCAGTAGTATTGGATCAGGGAATCAGCCCCAGCATTTT.

CDR3 bases: TGTGCCAGCAGCTCCAAAAACAGGGGGAGCTCCTACGAGCAGTACTTC. This sequence encodes CASSSKNRGSSYEQYF. The chain has TRBV5-4 and TRBJ2-7, with 8 bases that match TRBD1. The CDR3 runs 16 residues. Per germline, CDR1 SGHNT and CDR2 YYREEE (reference sequence). The junction had 8 bases not matched to a gene; V was cut back by 3 bases and J by 0 bases.

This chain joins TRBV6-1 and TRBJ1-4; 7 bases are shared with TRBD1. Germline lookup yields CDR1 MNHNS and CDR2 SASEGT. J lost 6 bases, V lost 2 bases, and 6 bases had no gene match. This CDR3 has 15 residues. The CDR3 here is CASSEFDRAYEKLFF. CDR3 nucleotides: TGTGCCAGCAGTGAATTTGACAGGGCTTATGAAAAACTGTTTTTT.

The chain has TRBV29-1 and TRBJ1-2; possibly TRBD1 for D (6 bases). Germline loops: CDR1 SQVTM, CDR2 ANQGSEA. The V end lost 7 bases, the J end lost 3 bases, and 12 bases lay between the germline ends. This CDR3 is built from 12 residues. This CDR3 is CSATQGDYGYTF. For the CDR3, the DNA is TGCAGCGCGACACAGGGCGACTATGGCTACACCTTC.

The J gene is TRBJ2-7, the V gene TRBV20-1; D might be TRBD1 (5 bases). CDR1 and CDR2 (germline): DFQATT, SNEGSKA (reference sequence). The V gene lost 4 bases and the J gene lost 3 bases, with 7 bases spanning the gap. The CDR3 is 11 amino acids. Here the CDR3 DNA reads TGCAGTGCTAATCAGGGCTACGAGCAGTACTTC. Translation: CSANQGYEQYF.

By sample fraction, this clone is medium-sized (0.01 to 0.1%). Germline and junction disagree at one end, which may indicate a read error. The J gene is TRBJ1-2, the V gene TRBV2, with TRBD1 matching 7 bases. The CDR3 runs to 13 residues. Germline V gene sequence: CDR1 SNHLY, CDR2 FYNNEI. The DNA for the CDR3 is TGTGCCAGCAGAGAAGAGGGGGCGTTCGGCTACACCTTC. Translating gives CASREEGAFGYTF.

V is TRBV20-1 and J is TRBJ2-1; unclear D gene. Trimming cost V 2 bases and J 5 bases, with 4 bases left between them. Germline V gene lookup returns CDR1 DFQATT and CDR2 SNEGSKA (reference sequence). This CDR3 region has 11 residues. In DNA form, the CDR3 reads TGCAGTGCTAGACCAAACAATGAGCAGTTCTTC. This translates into CSARPNNEQFF.

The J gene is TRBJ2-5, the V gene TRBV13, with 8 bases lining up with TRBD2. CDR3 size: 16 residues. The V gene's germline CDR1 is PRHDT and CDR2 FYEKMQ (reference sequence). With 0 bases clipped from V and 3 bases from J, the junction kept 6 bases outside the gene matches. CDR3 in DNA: TGTGCCAGCAGCTTAGGCGGGGGGGTGGTAGAAGAGACCCAGTACTTC. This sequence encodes CASSLGGGVVEETQYF.

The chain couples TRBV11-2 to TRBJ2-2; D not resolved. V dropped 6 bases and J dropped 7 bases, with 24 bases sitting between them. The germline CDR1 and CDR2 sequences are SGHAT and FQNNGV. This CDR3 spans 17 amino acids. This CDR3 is CASRPRARSASFGELFF. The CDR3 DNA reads TGTGCCAGCAGGCCTCGCGCGCGCTCTGCGAGCTTCGGGGAGCTGTTTTTT.

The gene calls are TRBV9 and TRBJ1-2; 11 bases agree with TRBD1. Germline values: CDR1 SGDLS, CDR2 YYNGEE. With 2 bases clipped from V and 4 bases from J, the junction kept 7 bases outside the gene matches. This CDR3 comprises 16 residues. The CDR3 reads CASSVEGDRGIYGYTF. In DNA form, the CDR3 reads TGTGCCAGCAGCGTTGAGGGGGACAGGGGGATCTATGGCTACACCTTC.

In DNA, the CDR3 is TGCGCCAGCAGCCAAGGTCAAGGCGACATTCCGATGAACACTGAAGCTTTCTTT. Its translation: CASSQGQGDIPMNTEAFF. The J gene is TRBJ1-1, the V gene TRBV4-3; no reliable D call. Between the trimmed V and J ends, which lost 1 base and 0 bases, there was a span of 18 bases. The CDR3 length is 18 residues. Germline CDR1 LGHNA, CDR2 YSLEER.

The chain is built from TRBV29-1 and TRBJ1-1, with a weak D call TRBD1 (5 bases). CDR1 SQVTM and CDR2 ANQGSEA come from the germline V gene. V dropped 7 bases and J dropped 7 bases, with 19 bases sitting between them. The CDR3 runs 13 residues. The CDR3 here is CSGNGGGGIEAFF. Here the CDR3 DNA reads TGCAGCGGTAACGGAGGTGGGGGGATTGAAGCTTTCTTT.

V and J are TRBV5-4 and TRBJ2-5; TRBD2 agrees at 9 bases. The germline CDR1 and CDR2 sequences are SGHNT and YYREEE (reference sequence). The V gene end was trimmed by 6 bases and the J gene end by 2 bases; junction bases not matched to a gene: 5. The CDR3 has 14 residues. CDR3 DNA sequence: TGTGCCAGCACCCTGGGACTAGCTCAAGAGACCCAGTACTTC. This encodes CASTLGLAQETQYF.

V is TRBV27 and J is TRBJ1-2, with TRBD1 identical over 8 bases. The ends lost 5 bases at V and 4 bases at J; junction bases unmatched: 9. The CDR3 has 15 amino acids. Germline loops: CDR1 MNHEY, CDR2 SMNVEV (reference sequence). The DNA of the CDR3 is TGTGCCAGCAGTCGAATGCAGGGGGCCGGCTATGGCTACACCTTC. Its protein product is CASSRMQGAGYGYTF.

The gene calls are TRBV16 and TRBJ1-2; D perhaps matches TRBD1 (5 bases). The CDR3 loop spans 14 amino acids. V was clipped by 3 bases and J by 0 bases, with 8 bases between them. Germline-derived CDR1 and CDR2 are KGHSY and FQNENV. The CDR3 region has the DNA TGTGCCAGCAGCCAGACAGCAACTAACTATGGCTACACCTTC. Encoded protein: CASSQTATNYGYTF.

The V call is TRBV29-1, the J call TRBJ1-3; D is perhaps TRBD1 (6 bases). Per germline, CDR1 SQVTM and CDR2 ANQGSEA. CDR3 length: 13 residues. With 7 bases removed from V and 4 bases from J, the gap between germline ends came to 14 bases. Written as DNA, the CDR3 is TGCAGCGCCCGGGACATCCCAGGAAACACCATATATTTT. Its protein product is CSARDIPGNTIYF.

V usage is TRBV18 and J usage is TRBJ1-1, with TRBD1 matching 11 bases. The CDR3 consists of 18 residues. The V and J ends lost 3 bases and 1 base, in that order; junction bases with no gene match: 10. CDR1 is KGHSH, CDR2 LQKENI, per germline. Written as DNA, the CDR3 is TGTGCCAGCTCACCCCTTTACAGGACAGGGGGCGGGAACACTGAAGCTTTCTTT. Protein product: CASSPLYRTGGGNTEAFF.

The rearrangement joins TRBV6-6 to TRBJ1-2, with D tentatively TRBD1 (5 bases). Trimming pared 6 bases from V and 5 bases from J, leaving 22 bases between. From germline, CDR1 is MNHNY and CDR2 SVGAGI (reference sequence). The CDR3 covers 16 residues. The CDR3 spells CASSLPGQGQSYGYTF. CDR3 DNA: TGTGCCAGCAGCCTCCCCGGGCAGGGTCAATCGTATGGCTACACCTTC.

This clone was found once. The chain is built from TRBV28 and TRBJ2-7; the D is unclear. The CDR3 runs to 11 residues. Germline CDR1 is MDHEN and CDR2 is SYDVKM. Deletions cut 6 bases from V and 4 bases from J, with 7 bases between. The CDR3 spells CASSLNYEQYF. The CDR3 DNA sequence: TGTGCCAGCAGCCTTAATTACGAGCAGTACTTC.

CDR3 amino acids: CASKLGDRRNSPLHF. CDR3 bases: TGTGCCAGCAAGCTAGGGGACAGGCGTAATTCACCCCTCCACTTT. The gene calls are TRBV6-1 and TRBJ1-6, with 8 bases that match TRBD1. The CDR3 contains 15 residues. The germline V gene has CDR1 MNHNS and CDR2 SASEGT. J was trimmed by 6 bases and V by 7 bases; bases with no gene match: 8.